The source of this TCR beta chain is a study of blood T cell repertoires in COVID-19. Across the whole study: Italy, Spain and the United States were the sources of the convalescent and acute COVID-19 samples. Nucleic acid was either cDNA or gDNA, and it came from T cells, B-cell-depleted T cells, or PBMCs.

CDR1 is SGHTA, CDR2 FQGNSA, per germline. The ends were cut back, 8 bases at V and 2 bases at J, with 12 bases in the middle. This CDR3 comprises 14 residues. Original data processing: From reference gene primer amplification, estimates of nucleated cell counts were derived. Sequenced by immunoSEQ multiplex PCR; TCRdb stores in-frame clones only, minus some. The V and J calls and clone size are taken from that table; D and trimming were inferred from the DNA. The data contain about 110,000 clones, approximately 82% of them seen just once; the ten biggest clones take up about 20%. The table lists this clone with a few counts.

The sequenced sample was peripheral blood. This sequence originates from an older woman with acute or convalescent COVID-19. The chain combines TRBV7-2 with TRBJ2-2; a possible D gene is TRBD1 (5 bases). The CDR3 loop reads CASARQFNTGELFF. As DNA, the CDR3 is TGTGCCAGCGCCCGACAGTTTAACACCGGGGAGCTGTTTTTT. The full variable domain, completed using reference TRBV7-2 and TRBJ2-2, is GAGVSQSPSNKVTEKGKDVELRCDPISGHTALYWYRQSLGQGLEFLIYFQGNSAPDKSGLPSDRFSAERTGGSVSTLTIQRTQQEDSAVYLCASARQFNTGELFFGEGSRLTVL.